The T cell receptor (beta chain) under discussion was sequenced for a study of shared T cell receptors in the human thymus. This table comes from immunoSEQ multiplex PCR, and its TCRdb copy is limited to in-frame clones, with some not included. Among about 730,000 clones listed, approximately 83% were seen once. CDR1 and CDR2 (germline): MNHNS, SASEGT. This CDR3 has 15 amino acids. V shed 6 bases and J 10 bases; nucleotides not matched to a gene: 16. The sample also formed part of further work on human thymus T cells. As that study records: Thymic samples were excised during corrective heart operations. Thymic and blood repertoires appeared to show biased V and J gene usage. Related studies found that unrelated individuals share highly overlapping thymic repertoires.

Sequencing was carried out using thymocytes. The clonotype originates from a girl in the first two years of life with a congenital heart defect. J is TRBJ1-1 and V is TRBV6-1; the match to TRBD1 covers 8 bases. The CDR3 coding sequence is TGTGCCAGCAGACCCAAGTACGGACAGGGAATATCAGCTTTCTTT. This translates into CASRPKYGQGISAFF.